The sample holds a few counts of the clone carrying this T cell receptor (beta chain). What it binds is not known. MiXCR, applied by TCRdb to the 5' RACE reads, yields one record per CDR3 protein. The sample records 550,000 to 700,000 distinct CDR3 sequences, 15% to 20% being singletons. The source of the sample is a study of T-cell memory formation after mild COVID-19. Study conclusions and caveats: Contracting clones from day 15 to 85 had balanced CD4/CD8; later expanders favoured CD4+.

Germline V gene data show CDR1 as DFQATT and CDR2 as SNEGSKA (reference sequence). With 3 bases removed from V and 0 bases from J, the gap between germline ends came to 14 bases. The CDR3 length is 16 residues. The chain has TRBV20-1 and TRBJ1-4; the D is unclear. The TCR sequence derives from an adult woman who had mild COVID-19 (a few samples of this study predate the infection). Cell type and time point are not known. What was sequenced was PBMCs or a T cell subset sorted from them (not recorded which). The CDR3 DNA sequence: TGCAGTGCTAGCGCACCCTCGGATGCAACTAATGAAAAACTGTTTTTT. It codes for CSASAPSDATNEKLFF.